This T cell receptor beta chain was found in a study of CD8+CD57+ T cells in acquired aplastic anemia (dated by TCRdb to 2016 to 2018). In the study overall: Extracted DNA from sorted CD4+ and CD8+ cells averaged around 3.3 ug, ranging from about 0.18 to 27.4 ug. CD8+CD57+ expansion was defined as frequency above the mean frequency observed in healthy subjects. On the study overall, not on this receptor specifically: Although roughly 29 CD8+ CDR3 sequences were shared by patients and controls, these sequences appeared highly expressed in patients and within the immunodominant clones of patients. No significant difference in CD8+ Simpson's diversity was found between patients and healthy controls (P=0.060).

The CDR3 contains 14 residues, cysteine and phenylalanine counted. Only CDR3 DNA is held: 42 bases, read in frame from base 1. V is cut back by 2 bases and J by 6 bases, with 5 bases in the junction unmatched. The germline V gene encodes CDR1 SQVTM and CDR2 ANQGSEA. A remark on this clonotype: Its antigen specificity is not known. The input lacks base qualities; no much larger clone sits a single base away.

Profiling of TCR beta VDJ combinations and CDR3 sequences used genomic DNA as the template. An Illumina HiSeq 2000 was used for TCR repertoire sequencing. The paper's data handling went like this. Repertoires were assessed using TRBV/TRBJ rearrangement plots, CDR3 size and DJ length profiles, and Simpson's diversity index. Whichever DNA sequence was most abundant in the deep sequencing data was defined as the immunodominant clone. CDR3 amino acid sequences were checked for sharing across subjects and were also compared against the VDJdb database and published repertoires. Starting from the raw public reads, TCRdb applied fastp trimming at Q25, assembled clones with MiXCR and retained in-frame beta chains. CDR3 protein duplicates are merged, each entry listing the most common genes and DNA. The V and J calls were determined by TCRdb, not by the authors. For this sample the table gives roughly 170,000 distinct CDR3 sequences, of which 48% were detected only once. Clones ranked in the top ten supply 13% of the sample.

Patients chosen for sequencing had shown expansion of CD8+CD57+ cells by flow cytometry. Every patient had a diagnosis of severe acquired aplastic anemia based on International Study of Aplastic Anemia and Agranulocytosis and Camitta criteria. Patients had received no therapy at the time of blood sampling. In this study, sorted CD4+ and CD8+ T cells from the blood of healthy subjects and of severe aplastic anemia patients had their TCR repertoires deep-sequenced. Patients were enrolled in the USA under clinicaltrials.gov protocols 00001620, 01623167, 00001397, 00071045, 00081523 and 00961064. Ficoll-Paque density gradient centrifugation was used to isolate peripheral blood mononuclear cells. CD4+ and CD8+ T cells were sorted by FACS or magnetic beads before DNA extraction.

The sequenced sample was sorted CD4+, CD8+, or CD8+CD57+ T cells (not recorded which) from PBMCs. The receptor's source is a human donor with aplastic anemia. The chain is made from TRBV29-1 and TRBJ1-1; 11 nucleotides in the junction match TRBD1. CDR3 reads: CSVETGQGAAEAFF. The DNA sequence reads TGCAGCGTTGAAACCGGACAGGGGGCGGCTGAAGCTTTCTTT. Here the CDR3 is joined to the reference TRBV29-1 and TRBJ1-1 genes, and the full variable domain is: SAVISQKPSRDICQRGTSLTIQCQVDSQVTMMFWYRQQPGQSLTLIATANQGSEATYESGFVIDKFPISRPNLTFSTLTVSNMSPEDSSIYLCSVETGQGAAEAFFGQGTRLTVV.